The sequence of this T cell receptor (beta chain) was determined in a study of T cells in Graves' hyperthyroidism and ophthalmopathy. Study results and limitations: Classification by a 13 V-J model distinguished ophthalmopathy from stable hyperthyroidism.

From RNA transcripts, TCR beta CDR3 regions were amplified. Primed by the HTBI set, a first-round RT-PCR was run on the TCR CDR3. TCRdb recomputed calls from the multiplex PCR reads with MiXCR, one row per CDR3 protein. The sample holds roughly 720,000 distinct CDR3 sequences, 15% to 20% seen once. In making diagnoses, clinical symptoms, serum thyroxine and TRAb, thyroid ultrasound and orbital computed tomography were all used. This clonotype has just a few counts. Its antigen is currently unknown. This TCR came from a man between 45 and 60 years old with Graves' hyperthyroidism. Sequencing was performed on blood.

The CDR3 loop is CASSQGQAFQETQYF. In DNA form, the CDR3 reads TGCGCCAGCAGCCAGGGACAGGCCTTCCAAGAGACCCAGTACTTC. The rearrangement uses TRBV4-1 and TRBJ2-5; 8 bases fit TRBD1. The CDR3 consists of 15 residues. V lost 3 bases and J lost 1; bases outside the gene matches: 4. Germline CDR1 and CDR2: MGHRA and YSYEKL.